Listed here is a single TCR beta chain. Its antigen is not known. The data were produced by immunoSEQ multiplex PCR, yet TCRdb's version contains in-frame clones alone and is incomplete. In the table there are 35,000 to 50,000 clones, around 88% of which are singletons. The data were taken from a study of T cell responses to AZD1222 COVID-19 vaccine. Findings and caveats of the study: Spike-spanning, vaccine-associated CD4 TCRs were dominant at 160-218 and 743-854. Elevations in Spike-specific TCR breadth and depth followed administration of two AZD1222 doses. Without day 14 samples, only post-peak T cell repertoires were studied.

This CDR3 has 14 residues. V was trimmed by 6 bases and J by 4 bases, leaving 15 bases between them. Per the germline V gene, CDR1 is MNHNY and CDR2 is SVGAGI (reference sequence). The gene calls are TRBV6-6 and TRBJ1-2; D uncertain. Sequencing used peripheral blood, obtained 28 days after the second AZD1222 dose. This clonotype was sampled from an adult who received the AZD1222 COVID-19 vaccine. The CDR3 is CASSTAQDPYGYTF. The CDR3 nucleotides are TGTGCCAGCAGCACAGCCCAAGATCCCTATGGCTACACCTTC.